This entry is about one TCR beta chain. Its antigen is not identified. Generation of TCR beta libraries employed quantitative 5'-RACE incorporating molecular barcodes. TCRdb itself ran the 5' RACE reads through MiXCR, one entry per CDR3 protein. The data contain about 250,000 distinct CDR3 sequences, more than 15% of them singletons. The data stem from a study of CD8 T cells in ankylosing spondylitis. Points from the study as a whole: Clones linked with disease were CD8+ and fairly uncommon in the peripheral blood. The clones that were linked to disease were reported to be significantly enriched in matched synovial fluid samples from ankylosing spondylitis patients. What seemed typical of ankylosing spondylitis blood was a TCR beta motif built from roughly eight highly homologous variants.

Germline lookup yields CDR1 MGHDK and CDR2 SYGVNS. Trimming took off 2 bases at V and 10 bases at J, with 13 bases between the two ends. The CDR3 is 13 amino acids. This chain joins TRBV25-1 and TRBJ2-3; D may be TRBD2 (6 bases). Sequenced sample: blood, either unsorted or a sorted T cell fraction (not recorded which). This TCR was sampled from a male donor with ankylosing spondylitis or in good health (not recorded which). The CDR3 DNA reads TGTGCCAGCAGTGAACCGGGAGCAGGACCGCAGTATTTT. It specifies CASSEPGAGPQYF.